The 10 T cell receptor beta chains in this list originate from one sample, sequenced in a study of blood T cell repertoires in COVID-19. TCRdb's copy holds only in-frame clones and misses some; the assay was immunoSEQ multiplex PCR. Counted here are 250,000 to 300,000 clones, more than 85% occurring once; the ten biggest clones make up approximately 5.1%. Sequencing was performed on peripheral blood. Receptors originate from a woman aged 55-70 years with COVID-19, enrolled during active disease.

This clone was found once. The gene calls are TRBV5-1 and TRBJ2-5, with 9 bases fitting TRBD1. V lost 7 bases to trimming and J lost 1 base; unmatched junction nucleotides: 8. CDR1 and CDR2 (germline): SGHRS, YFSETQ. This CDR3 spans 15 amino acids. The CDR3 reads CASGHRGRLQETQYF. CDR3 coding DNA: TGCGCCAGCGGCCACAGGGGGCGCCTCCAAGAGACCCAGTACTTC.

This chain links TRBV5-8 with TRBJ1-1, with 7 bases fitting TRBD1. Germline CDR1 reads SGHTS; CDR2 reads YDEGEE. With V trimmed by 8 bases and J by 11 bases, 18 bases remained unmatched. The CDR3 has 14 amino acids. The CDR3 sequence: CASNSGTAALGAFF. CDR3 in DNA: TGTGCCAGTAATTCCGGGACAGCGGCCCTCGGGGCTTTCTTT.

This chain joins TRBV24-1 and TRBJ2-1, with a tentative D call TRBD1 (6 bases). The length of the CDR3 is 14 residues. V shed 0 bases and J shed 9 bases, with 11 bases lying between them. Per germline, CDR1 KGHDR and CDR2 SFDVKD. The CDR3 loop is CATSDLTGTAEQFF. The CDR3 DNA sequence: TGTGCCACCAGTGATTTGACAGGGACGGCTGAGCAGTTCTTC.

The chain couples TRBV7-8 to TRBJ1-5; D is possibly TRBD1 (6 bases). V lost 5 bases to trimming and J lost 7 bases, with 12 bases between them. CDR1 and CDR2 (germline): SGHVS, FQNEAQ. The CDR3 is 13 amino acids. Here the CDR3 DNA reads TGTGCCAGCAGCGGAAACAGGGAACAGCCCCAGCATTTT. Protein: CASSGNREQPQHF.

The chain joins TRBV7-2 to TRBJ2-2; the D gene is possibly TRBD2 (6 bases). This CDR3 comprises 14 residues. Germline V lookup: CDR1 SGHTA, CDR2 FQGNSA. Trimming pared 1 base from V and 6 bases from J, leaving 9 bases between. CDR3 in DNA: TGTGCCAGCAGCTTAGTTCCGGGAGCCGGGGAGCTGTTTTTT. Protein sequence: CASSLVPGAGELFF.

V gene TRBV2 combines with J gene TRBJ2-7; D may be TRBD1 (6 bases). V was clipped by 2 bases and J by 0 bases, with 14 bases between them. The germline V gene has CDR1 SNHLY and CDR2 FYNNEI. This CDR3 has 16 amino acids. Here the CDR3 reads CASSESLGASSYEQYF. The CDR3 DNA reads as TGTGCCAGCAGTGAATCTCTGGGGGCCAGCTCCTACGAGCAGTACTTC.

CDR3 in DNA: TGTGCCAGCAGAAATCAAGACAGGGTTCAGGGCTACACCTTC. Its protein is CASRNQDRVQGYTF. This rearrangement joins TRBV27 to TRBJ1-2, with TRBD1 matching over 7 bases. Trimming cost V 6 bases and J 8 bases; bases outside gene matches: 12. Per the germline V gene, CDR1 is MNHEY and CDR2 is SMNVEV (reference sequence). The CDR3 length is 14 residues.

V is TRBV6-5 and J is TRBJ1-2, with 8 positions matching TRBD1. Germline-derived CDR1 and CDR2 are MNHEY and SVGAGI. V shed 6 bases and J 7 bases; nucleotides not matched to a gene: 13. The CDR3 is made up of 15 amino acids. CDR3 DNA: TGTGCCAGCAGCTATGGACAGGGCAGGGGCTCTGGCTACACCTTC. Translating gives CASSYGQGRGSGYTF.

DNA for the CDR3: TGTGCCAGCAGCAAAGTACCTCCTTCGGGATCCTATGGCTACACCTTC. Translated, it gives CASSKVPPSGSYGYTF. The chain joins TRBV21-1 to TRBJ1-2. TRBV21-1 is a listed pseudogene. The CDR3 contains 16 residues.

This clone was recorded a few times. This chain uses TRBV30 with TRBJ2-7; maybe TRBD1 (6 bases). V lost 2 bases and J lost 6, with 14 bases in between. The CDR3 is made up of 13 amino acids. The germline V gene has CDR1 GTSNPN and CDR2 SVGIG (reference sequence). The CDR3 reads CAWSPGEGSEQYF. Written as DNA, the CDR3 is TGTGCCTGGAGTCCAGGGGAAGGGTCCGAGCAGTACTTC.